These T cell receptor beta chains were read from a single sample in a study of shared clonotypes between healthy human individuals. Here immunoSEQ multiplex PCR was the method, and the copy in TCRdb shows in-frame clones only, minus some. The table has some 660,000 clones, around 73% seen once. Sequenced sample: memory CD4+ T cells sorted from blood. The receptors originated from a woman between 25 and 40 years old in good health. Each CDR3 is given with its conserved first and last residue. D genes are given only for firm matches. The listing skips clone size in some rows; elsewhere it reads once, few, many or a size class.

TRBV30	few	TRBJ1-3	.	TGTGCCTGGACCAGCCGGGGGGCGGGAAACACCATATATTTT	CAWTSRGAGNTIYF
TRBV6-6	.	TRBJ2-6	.	TGTGCCAGCAGTTACTTCCGCCTTTCTGGGGCCAACGTCCTGACTTTC	CASSYFRLSGANVLTF
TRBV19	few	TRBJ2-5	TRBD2	TGTGCCAGTAGTACGCCGGTTTGGGAGGGGCGAGAGACCCAGTACTTC	CASSTPVWEGRETQYF
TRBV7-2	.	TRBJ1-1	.	TGTGCCAGCAGCTTAGGGCGGGCAGGGAGTACGGTGAGCGCTTTCTTT	CASSLGRAGSTVSAFF
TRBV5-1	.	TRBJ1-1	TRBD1	TGCGCCAGCAGCTCGCTCACGACAGGGGGCAAGTACGGTGAAGCTTTCTTT	CASSSLTTGGKYGEAFF
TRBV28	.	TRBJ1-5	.	TGTGCCAGCAGTTTGTCTGTAGGGGAGGCTCAGCCCCAGCATTTT	CASSLSVGEAQPQHF
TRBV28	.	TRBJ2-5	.	TGTGCCAGCAGGCCAGGGATAGGAGAGACCCAGTACTTC	CASRPGIGETQYF
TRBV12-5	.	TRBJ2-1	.	TGTGCTAGTGGTTTGGTATTGGGGGGAGCCGGTGAGCAGTTCTTC	CASGLVLGGAGEQFF
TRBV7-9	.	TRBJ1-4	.	TGTGCCAGCAGCTTACTTGGGACTACATTTGAAAAACTGTTTTTT	CASSLLGTTFEKLFF
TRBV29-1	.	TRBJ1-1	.	TGCAGCGTTTCATGGAACACTGAAGCTTTCTTT	CSVSWNTEAFF
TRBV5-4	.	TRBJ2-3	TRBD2	TGTGCCAGCACGCGGGAGGGGGGGTTTGATACGCAGTATTTT	CASTREGGFDTQYF
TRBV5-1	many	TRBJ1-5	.	TGCGCCAGCAGCACCTACGGCGGAGATCAGCCCCAGCATTTT	CASSTYGGDQPQHF
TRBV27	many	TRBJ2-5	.	TGTGCCAGCAGTTTAAATTGGGGCCAAGAGACCCAGTACTTC	CASSLNWGQETQYF
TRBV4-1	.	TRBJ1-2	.	TGCGCCAGCAGCCAAGGGCCCGGGCGCGGGGCGGGTGAGGGCTACACCTTC	CASSQGPGRGAGEGYTF
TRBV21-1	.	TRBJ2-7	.	TGTGCCAGCAGCAGCCAAGTCGAGCAGTACTTC	CASSSQVEQYF
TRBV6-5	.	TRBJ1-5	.	TGTGCCAGCAGCCCGGGCGCGTGGCAGTCGCAGCCCCAGCATTTT	CASSPGAWQSQPQHF
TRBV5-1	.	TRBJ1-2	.	TGCGCCAGCAGCTTTCAGGACGGATGGGATGGCTACACCTTC	CASSFQDGWDGYTF
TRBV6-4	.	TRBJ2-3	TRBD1	TGTGCCAGCAGTGACAGGGGGCCCACAGATACGCAGTATTTT	CASSDRGPTDTQYF
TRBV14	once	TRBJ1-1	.	TGTGCCAGCAGCCAACAGTTGAACACTGAAGCTTTCTTT	CASSQQLNTEAFF
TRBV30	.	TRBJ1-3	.	TGTGCCTGGACCCCAGGTACAGGGTGGAACACCATATATTTT	CAWTPGTGWNTIYF
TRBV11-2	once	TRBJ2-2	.	TGTGCCAGCAGCTTAAACAGTTTCACCGGGGAGCTGTTTTTT	CASSLNSFTGELFF
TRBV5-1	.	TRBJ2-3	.	TGCGCCAGCTTGCGGGACGGAGACTTCGCAGATACGCAGTATTTT	CASLRDGDFADTQYF
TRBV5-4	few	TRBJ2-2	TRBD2	TGTGCCAGCAGCTTGGTACTAGCGGGAGGTTTAGTGAACACCGGGGAGCTGTTTTTT	CASSLVLAGGLVNTGELFF
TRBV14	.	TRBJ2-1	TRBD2	TGTGCCAGCAGCCTACTAGCGGGAGGAAGGAATGAGCAGTTCTTC	CASSLLAGGRNEQFF
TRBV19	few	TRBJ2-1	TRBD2	TGTGCCAGTAGTATCGGGGTAGCGGGACCCACCGGCGAGCAGTTCTTC	CASSIGVAGPTGEQFF
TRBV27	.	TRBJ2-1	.	TGTGCCAGCAGTTCCAGAACAGGAGTAGGTCCCTACAATGAGCAGTTCTTC	CASSSRTGVGPYNEQFF
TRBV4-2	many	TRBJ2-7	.	TGTGCCAGCAGCCAAGAGGGCTCCTCCCACGGTGATGAGCAGTACTTC	CASSQEGSSHGDEQYF
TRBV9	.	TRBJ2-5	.	TGTGCCAGCAGCGTAACCGGGAACAGTGAGACCCAGTACTTC	CASSVTGNSETQYF
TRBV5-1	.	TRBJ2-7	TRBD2	TGCGCCAGCAGCCTGACGCGGCTAGCGGGAGGTTTTCAGTACTTC	CASSLTRLAGGFQYF
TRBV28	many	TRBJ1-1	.	TGTGCCAGCGTCTGGAACAGGGACACTGAAGCTTTCTTT	CASVWNRDTEAFF
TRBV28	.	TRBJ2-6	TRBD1	TGTGCCAGCAGGCGGGGACAGGGAATGGGCTCTGGGGCCAACGTCCTGACTTTC	CASRRGQGMGSGANVLTF
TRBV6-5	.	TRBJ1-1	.	TGTGCCAGCAGTTACTCTTACAGGGTGGACACTGAAGCTTTCTTT	CASSYSYRVDTEAFF
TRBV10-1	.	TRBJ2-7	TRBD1	TGCGCCAGCAGTGCCTTGGGACAGAACTACGAGCAGTACTTC	CASSALGQNYEQYF
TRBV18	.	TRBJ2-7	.	TGTGCCAGCTCGGAGCTATCCTACGATAAGCAGTACTTC	CASSELSYDKQYF
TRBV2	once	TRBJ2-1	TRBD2	TGTGCCAGCATCGGACTAGCGGCTTACAATGAGCAGTTCTTC	CASIGLAAYNEQFF
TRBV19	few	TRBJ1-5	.	TGTGCCAGTAGTATAGAAGCCTTTCAGCCCCAGCATTTT	CASSIEAFQPQHF
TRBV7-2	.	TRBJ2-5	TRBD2	TGTGCCAGCAGCTCTGGACTAGCGGGACGCCAAAGCGAGACCCAGTACTTC	CASSSGLAGRQSETQYF
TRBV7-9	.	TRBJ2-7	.	TGTGCCAGCAGCTTAGGAACGGGAAGTTACTACGAGCAGTACTTC	CASSLGTGSYYEQYF
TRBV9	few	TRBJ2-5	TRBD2	TGTGCCAGCAGCGCGGGAGGGCAGGGTGCCGAGACCCAGTACTTC	CASSAGGQGAETQYF
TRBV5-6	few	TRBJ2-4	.	TGTGCCAGCAGCTTGGGGGACATTCAGTACTTC	CASSLGDIQYF
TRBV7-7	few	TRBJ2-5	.	TGTGCCAGCAGCTTAGTCGAAGAGCAAGAGACCCAGTACTTC	CASSLVEEQETQYF
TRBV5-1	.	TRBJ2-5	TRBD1	TGCGCCAGCAGCCTGGGGGACAGGGACGGGGAGACCCAGTACTTC	CASSLGDRDGETQYF
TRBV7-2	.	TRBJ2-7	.	TGTGCCAGCAGCTTTAGGGAGGCCTCCTACGAGCAGTACTTC	CASSFREASYEQYF
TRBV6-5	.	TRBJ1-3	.	TGTGCCAGCAGTTACTCGATGGGGGACTCTGGAAACACCATATATTTT	CASSYSMGDSGNTIYF
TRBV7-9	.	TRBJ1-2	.	TGTGCCAGCAGCAGGGCGATTGAGGGCTACACCTTC	CASSRAIEGYTF
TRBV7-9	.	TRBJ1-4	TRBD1	TGTGCCAGCAGCTCGGACAGGGTCAATGAAAAACTGTTTTTT	CASSSDRVNEKLFF
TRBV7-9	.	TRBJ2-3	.	TGTGCCAGCAGCCAAGAGGGGAATACGCAGTATTTT	CASSQEGNTQYF
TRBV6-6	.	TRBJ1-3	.	TGTGCCAGCAGTTACTCGGCAGGGGGAAACACCATATATTTT	CASSYSAGGNTIYF
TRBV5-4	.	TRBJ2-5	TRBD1	TGTGCCAGCAGCTACCCGGGACAGAGACAAGAGACCCAGTACTTC	CASSYPGQRQETQYF
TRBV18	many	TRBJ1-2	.	TGTGCCAGCTCACAAAGAGCGAGACAGCTTGATGGCTACACCTTC	CASSQRARQLDGYTF
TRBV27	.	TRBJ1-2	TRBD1	TGTGCCAGCAGTCCCCGGACAGGGTACAATGGCTACACCTTC	CASSPRTGYNGYTF
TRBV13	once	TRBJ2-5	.	TGTGCCAGCAGCCGACAGCCCCAAGAGACCCAGTACTTC	CASSRQPQETQYF
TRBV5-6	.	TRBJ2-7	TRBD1	TGTGCCAGCAGCTTCCTGGACAGGGCCTACGAGCAGTACTTC	CASSFLDRAYEQYF
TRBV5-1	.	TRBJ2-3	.	TGCGCCAGCGGTAGGGAGAGAACTAGCACAGATACGCAGTATTTT	CASGRERTSTDTQYF
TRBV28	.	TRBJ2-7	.	TGTGCCAGCAGTTACCCTCCCATATACGAGCAGTACTTC	CASSYPPIYEQYF
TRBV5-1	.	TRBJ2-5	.	TGCGCCAGCAGCTTGGATAGGGGGAAAGAGACCCAGTACTTC	CASSLDRGKETQYF
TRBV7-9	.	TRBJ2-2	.	TGTGCCAGCAGCCGTCCCACCCGGGATTTTGGCGGGGAGCTGTTTTTT	CASSRPTRDFGGELFF
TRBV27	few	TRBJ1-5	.	TGTGCCAGCAGTGGGAGGGGGGCTAGGAAGCCCCAGCATTTT	CASSGRGARKPQHF
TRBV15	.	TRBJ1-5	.	TGTGCCACCAGCAGAGATTTCATTGGGGGGCGACATCAGCCCCAGCATTTT	CATSRDFIGGRHQPQHF